The present entry profiles one TCR beta chain with its context. The antigen remains unidentified. This entry belongs to a study of human T cells and chemical hapten exposure. Study-wide context: The sensitizing agent was 2% DPC, placed on 2 cm by 2 cm of upper inner arm skin. The study patch tested 0.01% DPC on the upper back and read results at 6 days.

Each CDR3 protein is one row after TCRdb ran MiXCR on the RACE reads. The sample includes 340,000 or so distinct CDR3 sequences, around 6.9% of them seen just once. Study-level findings and limits: Compared to controls, expanded TCRs made significantly more large clusters of similar CDR3s.

Stated time point: patch test 1, 2 weeks after DPC sensitization. Stated treatment: therapeutic diphenylcyclopropenone sensitization with weekly scalp DPC. This TCR was recovered from a woman aged 18-30 years with alopecia areata. Some clones in this sample may be carry-over from other donors' samples. Sequenced material: whole blood, taken in connection with sensitization to the hapten diphenylcyclopropenone (DPC).

CDR3 loop: CASSLWASGGSTDTQYF. The CDR3 coding sequence is TGTGCCAGCAGCTTATGGGCTAGCGGGGGATCCACAGATACGCAGTATTTT. The V and J genes are TRBV7-2 and TRBJ2-3, with 10 bases lining up with TRBD2. Unmatched junction bases numbered 7, after V lost 2 bases and J lost 2 bases. Looked up from germline, CDR1 is SGHTA and CDR2 is FQGNSA. This CDR3 contains 17 residues.